These T cell receptor beta chains were read from a single sample in a study of blood T cell repertoires in COVID-19. Here immunoSEQ multiplex PCR was the method, and the copy in TCRdb shows in-frame clones only, minus some. The table has tens of thousands of clones, 75% to 95% seen once. Material: peripheral blood. The receptors derive from a woman of 80 years or more with active COVID-19. Each CDR3 is given with its conserved first and last residue. D genes are given only for firm matches. Expanded clones get a size class; other rows say once, few or many, or leave the size out.

V gene: TRBV4-1
clone size: NA
J gene: TRBJ2-3
D gene: NA
CDR3 protein: CASSQDVLGLRDTQYF
CDR3 DNA: TGCGCCAGCAGCCAAGATGTCCTAGGACTTCGAGATACGCAGTATTTT

V gene: TRBV15
clone size: NA
J gene: TRBJ1-6
D gene: NA
CDR3 protein: CATSRDFMEPRNSPLHF
CDR3 DNA: TGTGCCACCAGCAGAGATTTTATGGAACCGCGGAATTCACCCCTCCACTTT

V gene: TRBV5-1
clone size: NA
J gene: TRBJ2-5
D gene: NA
CDR3 protein: CASSLFTRAETQYF
CDR3 DNA: TGCGCCAGCAGCTTGTTCACTAGAGCAGAGACCCAGTACTTC

V gene: TRBV5-1
clone size: NA
J gene: TRBJ2-7
D gene: NA
CDR3 protein: CASSLEFSRGEQYF
CDR3 DNA: TGCGCCAGCAGCTTGGAGTTCAGCAGGGGAGAGCAGTACTTC

V gene: TRBV11-1
clone size: NA
J gene: TRBJ2-1
D gene: NA
CDR3 protein: CASSSFAESSYNEQFF
CDR3 DNA: TGTGCCAGCAGCTCTTTTGCGGAAAGCTCCTACAATGAGCAGTTCTTC

V gene: TRBV5-5
clone size: once
J gene: TRBJ1-5
D gene: NA
CDR3 protein: CASSTIPLQPQHF
CDR3 DNA: TGTGCCAGCAGCACCATCCCCCTACAGCCCCAGCATTTT

V gene: TRBV14
clone size: once
J gene: TRBJ1-1
D gene: TRBD1
CDR3 protein: CASRGQGGTEAFF
CDR3 DNA: TGTGCCAGCAGGGGACAGGGGGGCACTGAAGCTTTCTTT

V gene: TRBV24-1
clone size: NA
J gene: TRBJ2-5
D gene: TRBD1
CDR3 protein: CATSDQGQGLETQYF
CDR3 DNA: TGTGCCACCAGTGACCAGGGACAGGGACTGGAGACCCAGTACTTC

V gene: TRBV28
clone size: NA
J gene: TRBJ1-5
D gene: TRBD1
CDR3 protein: CASSPMDRSHSNQPQHF
CDR3 DNA: TGTGCCAGCAGCCCTATGGACAGGTCTCATAGCAATCAGCCCCAGCATTTT

V gene: TRBV5-1
clone size: NA
J gene: TRBJ1-2
D gene: NA
CDR3 protein: CASSSPAANYGYTF
CDR3 DNA: TGCGCCAGCAGCTCCCCTGCGGCTAACTATGGCTACACCTTC

V gene: TRBV28
clone size: medium-sized
J gene: TRBJ1-5
D gene: NA
CDR3 protein: CASSTLTQPQHF
CDR3 DNA: TGTGCCAGCAGTACCCTCACACAGCCCCAGCATTTT

V gene: TRBV2
clone size: NA
J gene: TRBJ2-1
D gene: NA
CDR3 protein: CASSVGLNNEQFF
CDR3 DNA: TGTGCCAGCAGTGTGGGACTTAACAATGAGCAGTTCTTC

V gene: TRBV7-2
clone size: NA
J gene: TRBJ2-3
D gene: TRBD2
CDR3 protein: CASSEGLAGGTDTQYF
CDR3 DNA: TGTGCCAGCAGCGAGGGACTAGCGGGGGGGACAGATACGCAGTATTTT

V gene: TRBV24-1
clone size: NA
J gene: TRBJ2-3
D gene: TRBD2
CDR3 protein: CATSDSLAGYGADTQYF
CDR3 DNA: TGTGCCACCAGTGATTCACTAGCGGGATATGGAGCAGATACGCAGTATTTT

V gene: TRBV7-8
clone size: NA
J gene: TRBJ2-2
D gene: NA
CDR3 protein: CASSLSQRQSTGELFF
CDR3 DNA: TGTGCCAGCAGCTTGAGTCAGAGACAGAGCACCGGGGAGCTGTTTTTT

V gene: TRBV28
clone size: NA
J gene: TRBJ2-3
D gene: TRBD1
CDR3 protein: CASSTRGQGTDTQYF
CDR3 DNA: TGTGCCAGCAGCACCCGGGGACAGGGCACAGATACGCAGTATTTT

V gene: TRBV5-4
clone size: NA
J gene: TRBJ1-4
D gene: NA
CDR3 protein: CASSTYTATNEKLFF
CDR3 DNA: TGTGCCAGCAGCACGTACACCGCAACTAATGAAAAACTGTTTTTT

V gene: TRBV20-1
clone size: NA
J gene: TRBJ2-7
D gene: NA
CDR3 protein: CSASATYEQYF
CDR3 DNA: TGCAGTGCCTCCGCTACCTACGAGCAGTACTTC

V gene: TRBV25-1
clone size: once
J gene: TRBJ2-6
D gene: NA
CDR3 protein: CASTLTGDTSGANVLTF
CDR3 DNA: TGTGCCAGCACCTTGACAGGTGATACCTCTGGGGCCAACGTCCTGACTTTC

V gene: TRBV5-8
clone size: NA
J gene: TRBJ2-7
D gene: NA
CDR3 protein: CASSAPGDLGNEQYF
CDR3 DNA: TGTGCCAGCAGCGCCCCGGGGGACCTGGGGAACGAGCAGTACTTC

V gene: TRBV30
clone size: NA
J gene: TRBJ1-5
D gene: TRBD1
CDR3 protein: CAWSPNAGTGPLHF
CDR3 DNA: TGTGCCTGGAGTCCTAACGCCGGGACAGGGCCTTTGCATTTT

V gene: TRBV6-1
clone size: NA
J gene: TRBJ1-2
D gene: NA
CDR3 protein: CASSEGSGGYTF
CDR3 DNA: TGTGCCAGCAGTGAAGGGAGCGGTGGCTACACCTTC

V gene: TRBV27
clone size: NA
J gene: TRBJ2-2
D gene: TRBD2
CDR3 protein: CASSPRGVRELFF
CDR3 DNA: TGTGCCAGCAGTCCCCGGGGGGTCCGGGAGCTGTTTTTT

V gene: TRBV5-5
clone size: NA
J gene: TRBJ2-6
D gene: NA
CDR3 protein: CASSASSGANVLTF
CDR3 DNA: TGTGCCAGCAGCGCTAGCTCCGGGGCCAACGTCCTGACTTTC

V gene: TRBV5-1
clone size: NA
J gene: TRBJ1-2
D gene: TRBD1
CDR3 protein: CASRLGQGGHGYTF
CDR3 DNA: TGCGCCAGCAGGCTGGGACAGGGGGGCCATGGCTACACCTTC

V gene: TRBV5-8
clone size: NA
J gene: TRBJ1-3
D gene: TRBD1
CDR3 protein: CASSLVRGTGNTIYF
CDR3 DNA: TGTGCCAGCAGCTTGGTCAGGGGGACTGGAAACACCATATATTTT

V gene: TRBV11-2
clone size: once
J gene: TRBJ2-5
D gene: NA
CDR3 protein: CASRTTGLETQYF
CDR3 DNA: TGTGCCAGCCGCACCACAGGGTTGGAGACCCAGTACTTC

V gene: TRBV4-2
clone size: NA
J gene: TRBJ2-5
D gene: TRBD2
CDR3 protein: CASSQGPYGGDKETQYF
CDR3 DNA: TGTGCCAGCAGCCAAGGACCGTACGGGGGGGACAAGGAGACCCAGTACTTC

V gene: TRBV28
clone size: NA
J gene: TRBJ2-3
D gene: TRBD2
CDR3 protein: CASSFQRGSPVRFAQYF
CDR3 DNA: TGTGCCAGCAGTTTCCAGCGGGGTAGTCCAGTTCGGTTCGCGCAGTATTTT

V gene: TRBV11-2
clone size: NA
J gene: TRBJ2-2
D gene: TRBD2
CDR3 protein: CASSLEASGAGELFF
CDR3 DNA: TGTGCCAGCAGCTTAGAGGCTAGCGGGGCCGGGGAGCTGTTTTTT

V gene: TRBV7-7
clone size: NA
J gene: TRBJ2-1
D gene: NA
CDR3 protein: CASSNGGAGRGEQFF
CDR3 DNA: TGTGCTAGCAGCAACGGGGGAGCGGGCCGGGGTGAGCAGTTCTTC

V gene: TRBV2
clone size: NA
J gene: TRBJ1-2
D gene: NA
CDR3 protein: CASSDELLNLGYTF
CDR3 DNA: TGTGCCAGCAGTGATGAACTGCTGAATCTAGGCTACACCTTC

V gene: TRBV20-1
clone size: NA
J gene: TRBJ2-3
D gene: TRBD2
CDR3 protein: CSASPLAGGSTDTQYF
CDR3 DNA: TGCAGTGCTAGTCCGCTAGCGGGGGGGTCCACAGATACGCAGTATTTT

V gene: TRBV2
clone size: NA
J gene: TRBJ2-2
D gene: TRBD1
CDR3 protein: CASILGTAEFTGELFF
CDR3 DNA: TGTGCCAGCATCTTGGGGACAGCAGAGTTCACCGGGGAGCTGTTTTTT

V gene: TRBV5-1
clone size: NA
J gene: TRBJ1-1
D gene: TRBD1
CDR3 protein: CASSIGQGAHTEAFF
CDR3 DNA: TGCGCCAGCAGCATAGGACAGGGGGCTCACACTGAAGCTTTCTTT

V gene: TRBV3-1/TRBV3-2
clone size: NA
J gene: TRBJ2-7
D gene: NA
CDR3 protein: CASSQFQGSGEQYF
CDR3 DNA: TGTGCCAGCAGCCAATTCCAGGGGTCGGGCGAGCAGTACTTC

V gene: TRBV7-9
clone size: NA
J gene: TRBJ2-7
D gene: NA
CDR3 protein: CASSQGQYYEQYF
CDR3 DNA: TGTGCCAGCAGCCAAGGACAGTACTACGAGCAGTACTTC

V gene: TRBV20-1
clone size: NA
J gene: TRBJ1-5
D gene: NA
CDR3 protein: CSASRRSRGQPQHF
CDR3 DNA: TGCAGTGCTAGTAGGAGATCTCGGGGTCAGCCCCAGCATTTT

V gene: TRBV3-1/TRBV3-2
clone size: NA
J gene: TRBJ2-5
D gene: NA
CDR3 protein: CASSHLYETQYF
CDR3 DNA: TGTGCCAGCAGCCATCTGTATGAGACCCAGTACTTC

V gene: TRBV15
clone size: NA
J gene: TRBJ1-4
D gene: NA
CDR3 protein: CATSKPPMGLRNEKLFF
CDR3 DNA: TGTGCCACCAGCAAACCCCCCATGGGACTGAGGAATGAAAAACTGTTTTTT

V gene: TRBV6-2/TRBV6-3
clone size: NA
J gene: TRBJ1-5
D gene: NA
CDR3 protein: CASSYRGNQPQHF
CDR3 DNA: TGTGCCAGCAGTTACCGGGGCAATCAGCCCCAGCATTTT

V gene: TRBV7-2
clone size: NA
J gene: TRBJ1-1
D gene: NA
CDR3 protein: CASNPTGGLTEAFF
CDR3 DNA: TGTGCCAGCAACCCTACCGGGGGATTAACTGAAGCTTTCTTT

V gene: TRBV18
clone size: NA
J gene: TRBJ2-2
D gene: TRBD1
CDR3 protein: CASSPQGAVNTGELFF
CDR3 DNA: TGTGCCAGCTCACCGCAGGGGGCCGTGAACACCGGGGAGCTGTTTTTT

V gene: TRBV10-3
clone size: NA
J gene: TRBJ1-1
D gene: TRBD1
CDR3 protein: CAIEQRGQGITEAFF
CDR3 DNA: TGTGCCATCGAACAACGGGGACAGGGAATCACTGAAGCTTTCTTT

V gene: TRBV19
clone size: NA
J gene: TRBJ2-7
D gene: TRBD1
CDR3 protein: CASSPGTGEYYEQYF
CDR3 DNA: TGTGCCAGTAGTCCGGGGACAGGGGAATACTACGAGCAGTACTTC

V gene: TRBV7-9
clone size: NA
J gene: TRBJ2-3
D gene: TRBD1
CDR3 protein: CASSNHRGRTDTQYF
CDR3 DNA: TGTGCCAGCAGCAATCACAGGGGGAGAACAGATACGCAGTATTTT

V gene: TRBV9
clone size: once
J gene: TRBJ2-1
D gene: NA
CDR3 protein: CASSTVAVGEQFF
CDR3 DNA: TGTGCCAGCAGCACAGTAGCGGTCGGGGAGCAGTTCTTC

V gene: TRBV2
clone size: NA
J gene: TRBJ2-2
D gene: TRBD1
CDR3 protein: CASRAGGAAGELFF
CDR3 DNA: TGTGCCAGCAGGGCAGGGGGAGCGGCCGGGGAGCTGTTTTTT

V gene: TRBV28
clone size: once
J gene: TRBJ1-2
D gene: TRBD1
CDR3 protein: CASSGTGGGGYTF
CDR3 DNA: TGTGCCTCATCCGGGACAGGGGGCGGTGGCTACACCTTC